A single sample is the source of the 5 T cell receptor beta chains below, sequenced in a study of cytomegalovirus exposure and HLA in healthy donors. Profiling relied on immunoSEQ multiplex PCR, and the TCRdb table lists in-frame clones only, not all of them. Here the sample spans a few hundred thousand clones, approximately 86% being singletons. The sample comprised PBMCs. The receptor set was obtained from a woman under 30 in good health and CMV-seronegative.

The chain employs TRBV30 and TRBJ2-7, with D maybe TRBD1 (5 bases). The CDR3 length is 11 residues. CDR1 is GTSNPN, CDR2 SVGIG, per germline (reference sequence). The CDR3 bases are TGTGCAATCGACAGAGCCTACGAGCAGTACTTC. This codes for CAIDRAYEQYF. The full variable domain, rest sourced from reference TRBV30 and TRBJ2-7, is SQTIHQWPATLVQPVGSPLSLECTVEGTSNPNLYWYRQAAGRGLQLLFYSVGIGQISSEVPQNLSASRPQDRQFILSSKKLLLSDSGFYLCAIDRAYEQYFGPGTRLTVT.

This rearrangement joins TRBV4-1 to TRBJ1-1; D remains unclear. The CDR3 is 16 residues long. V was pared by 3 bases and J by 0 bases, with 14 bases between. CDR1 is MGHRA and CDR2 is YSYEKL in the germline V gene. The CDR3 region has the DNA TGCGCCAGCAGCCAGCCCCGAGGAATCATGAACACTGAAGCTTTCTTT. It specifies CASSQPRGIMNTEAFF.

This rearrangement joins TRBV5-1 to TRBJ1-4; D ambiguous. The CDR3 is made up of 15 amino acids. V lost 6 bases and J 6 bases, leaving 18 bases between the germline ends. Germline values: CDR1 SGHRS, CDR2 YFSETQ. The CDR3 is CASIPSPANDEKLFF. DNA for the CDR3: TGCGCCAGCATCCCTTCACCAGCGAACGATGAAAAACTGTTTTTT.

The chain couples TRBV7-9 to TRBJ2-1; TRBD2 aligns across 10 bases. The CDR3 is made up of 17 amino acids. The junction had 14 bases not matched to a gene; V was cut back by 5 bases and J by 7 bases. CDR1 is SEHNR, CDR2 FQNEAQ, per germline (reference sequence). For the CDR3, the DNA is TGTGCCAGCAGCGCAGAGGTAGGTAGCGGGAGGACGAATGAGCAGTTCTTC. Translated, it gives CASSAEVGSGRTNEQFF.

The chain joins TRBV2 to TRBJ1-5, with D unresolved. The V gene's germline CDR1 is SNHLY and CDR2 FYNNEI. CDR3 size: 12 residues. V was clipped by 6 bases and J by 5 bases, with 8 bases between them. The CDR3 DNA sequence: TGTGCCAGCAGCCCCCAGGATCAGCCCCAGCATTTT. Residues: CASSPQDQPQHF.